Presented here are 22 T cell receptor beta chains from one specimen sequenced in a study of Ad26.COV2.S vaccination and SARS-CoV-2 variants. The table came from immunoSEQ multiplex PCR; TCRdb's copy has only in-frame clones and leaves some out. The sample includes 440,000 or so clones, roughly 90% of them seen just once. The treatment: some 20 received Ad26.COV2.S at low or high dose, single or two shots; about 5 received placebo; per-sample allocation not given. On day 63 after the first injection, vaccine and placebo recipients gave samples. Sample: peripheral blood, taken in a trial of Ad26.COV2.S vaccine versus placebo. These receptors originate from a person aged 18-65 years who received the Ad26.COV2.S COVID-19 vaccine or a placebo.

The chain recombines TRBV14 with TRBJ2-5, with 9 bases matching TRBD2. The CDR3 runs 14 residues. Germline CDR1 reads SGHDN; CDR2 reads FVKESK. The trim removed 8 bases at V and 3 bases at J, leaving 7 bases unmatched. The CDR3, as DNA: TGTGCCAGCCGAGGGGTAGCGGGGGAAGAGACCCAGTACTTC. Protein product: CASRGVAGEETQYF.

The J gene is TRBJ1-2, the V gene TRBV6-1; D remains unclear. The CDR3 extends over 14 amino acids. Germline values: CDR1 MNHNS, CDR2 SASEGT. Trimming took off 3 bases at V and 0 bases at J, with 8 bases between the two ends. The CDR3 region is CASSDRFANYGYTF. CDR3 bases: TGTGCCAGCAGTGATAGATTCGCTAACTATGGCTACACCTTC.

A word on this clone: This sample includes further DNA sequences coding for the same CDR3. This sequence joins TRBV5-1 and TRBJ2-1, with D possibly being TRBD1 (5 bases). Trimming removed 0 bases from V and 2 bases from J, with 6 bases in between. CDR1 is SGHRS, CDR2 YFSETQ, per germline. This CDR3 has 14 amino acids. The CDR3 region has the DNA TGCGCCAGCAGCTTGGGGGGCCCCTACAATGAGCAGTTCTTC. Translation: CASSLGGPYNEQFF.

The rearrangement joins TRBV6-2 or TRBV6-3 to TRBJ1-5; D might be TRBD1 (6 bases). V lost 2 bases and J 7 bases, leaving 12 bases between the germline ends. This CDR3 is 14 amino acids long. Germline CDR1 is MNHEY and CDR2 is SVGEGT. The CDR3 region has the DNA TGTGCCAGCAGTTACGGAGGACAGATACAGCCCCAGCATTTT. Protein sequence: CASSYGGQIQPQHF.

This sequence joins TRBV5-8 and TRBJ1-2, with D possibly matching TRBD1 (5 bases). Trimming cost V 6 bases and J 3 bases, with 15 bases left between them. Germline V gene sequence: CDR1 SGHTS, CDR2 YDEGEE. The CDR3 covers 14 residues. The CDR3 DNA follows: TGTGCCAGCAACAGGCCAGGGCTTCACTATGGCTACACCTTC. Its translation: CASNRPGLHYGYTF.

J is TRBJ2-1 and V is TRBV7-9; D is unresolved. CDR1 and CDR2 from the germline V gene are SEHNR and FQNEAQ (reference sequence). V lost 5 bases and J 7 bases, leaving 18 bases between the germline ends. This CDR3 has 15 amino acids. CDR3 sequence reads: CASSRNNFLINEQFF. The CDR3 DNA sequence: TGTGCCAGCAGCAGGAACAACTTTCTTATTAATGAGCAGTTCTTC.

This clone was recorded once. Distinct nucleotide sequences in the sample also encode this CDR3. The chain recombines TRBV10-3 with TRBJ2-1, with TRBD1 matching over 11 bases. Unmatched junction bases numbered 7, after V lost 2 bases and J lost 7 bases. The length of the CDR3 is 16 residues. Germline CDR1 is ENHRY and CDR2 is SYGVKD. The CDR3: CAISEPGQGAGNEQFF. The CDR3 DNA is TGTGCCATCAGTGAGCCTGGACAGGGGGCGGGTAATGAGCAGTTCTTC.

CDR3 sequence: CSVYKQGVEQYF. As DNA, the CDR3 is TGCAGCGTTTATAAACAGGGAGTCGAGCAGTACTTC. V usage is TRBV29-1 and J usage is TRBJ2-7; a possible D gene is TRBD1 (6 bases). With 5 bases removed from V and 6 bases from J, the gap between germline ends came to 14 bases. The V gene's germline CDR1 is SQVTM and CDR2 ANQGSEA. CDR3 length equals 12 residues.

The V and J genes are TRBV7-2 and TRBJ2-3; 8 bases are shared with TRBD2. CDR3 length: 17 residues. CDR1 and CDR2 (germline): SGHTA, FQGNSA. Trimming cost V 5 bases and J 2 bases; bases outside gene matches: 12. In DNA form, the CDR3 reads TGTGCCAGCAGCCTCCCGTTGAAGCGGGGGTCCACAGATACGCAGTATTTT. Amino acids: CASSLPLKRGSTDTQYF. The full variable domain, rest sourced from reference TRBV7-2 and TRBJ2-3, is GAGVSQSPSNKVTEKGKDVELRCDPISGHTALYWYRQSLGQGLEFLIYFQGNSAPDKSGLPSDRFSAERTGGSVSTLTIQRTQQEDSAVYLCASSLPLKRGSTDTQYFGPGTRLTVL.

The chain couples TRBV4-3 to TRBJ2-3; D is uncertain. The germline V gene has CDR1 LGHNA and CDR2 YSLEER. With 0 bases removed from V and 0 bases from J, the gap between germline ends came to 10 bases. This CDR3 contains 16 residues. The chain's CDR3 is CASSQDVFTSTDTQYF. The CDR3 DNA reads TGCGCCAGCAGCCAAGATGTCTTCACTAGCACAGATACGCAGTATTTT.

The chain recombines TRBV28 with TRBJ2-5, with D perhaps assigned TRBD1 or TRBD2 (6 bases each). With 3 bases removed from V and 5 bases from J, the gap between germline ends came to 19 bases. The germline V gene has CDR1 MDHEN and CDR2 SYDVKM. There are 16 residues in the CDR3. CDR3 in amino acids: CASSFSLGGLGETQYF. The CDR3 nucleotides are TGTGCCAGCAGTTTTAGTTTAGGGGGGCTAGGGGAGACCCAGTACTTC.

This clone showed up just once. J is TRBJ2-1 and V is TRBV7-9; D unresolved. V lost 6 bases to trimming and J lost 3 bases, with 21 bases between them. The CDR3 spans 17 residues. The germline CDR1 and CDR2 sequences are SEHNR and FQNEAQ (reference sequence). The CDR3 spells CASRPLGRLTGYNEQFF. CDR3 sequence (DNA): TGTGCCAGCAGACCACTCGGGCGGCTTACCGGCTACAATGAGCAGTTCTTC.

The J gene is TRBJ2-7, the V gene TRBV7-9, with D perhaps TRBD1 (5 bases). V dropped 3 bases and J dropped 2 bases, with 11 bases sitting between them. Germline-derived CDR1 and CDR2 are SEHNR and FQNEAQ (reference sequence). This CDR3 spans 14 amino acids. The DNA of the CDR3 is TGTGCCAGCAGCTTGTCTGGGGCGCCCTACGAGCAGTACTTC. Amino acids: CASSLSGAPYEQYF.

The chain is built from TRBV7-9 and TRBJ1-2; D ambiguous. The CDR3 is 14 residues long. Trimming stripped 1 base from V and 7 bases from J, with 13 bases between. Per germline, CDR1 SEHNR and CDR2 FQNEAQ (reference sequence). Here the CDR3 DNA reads TGTGCCAGCAGCTTAGGCGAGATAGCTGTTGGCTACACCTTC. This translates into CASSLGEIAVGYTF. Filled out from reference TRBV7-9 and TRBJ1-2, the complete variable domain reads DTGVSQNPRHKITKRGQNVTFRCDPISEHNRLYWYRQTLGQGPEFLTYFQNEAQLEKSRLLSDRFSAERPKGSFSTLEIQRTEQGDSAMYLCASSLGEIAVGYTFGSGTRLTVV.

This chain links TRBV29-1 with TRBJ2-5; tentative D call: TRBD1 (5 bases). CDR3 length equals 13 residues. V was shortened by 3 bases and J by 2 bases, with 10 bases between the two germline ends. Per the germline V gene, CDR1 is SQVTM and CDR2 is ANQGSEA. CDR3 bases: TGCAGCGTTGAGGCGACAGCACAAGAGACCCAGTACTTC. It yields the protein CSVEATAQETQYF.

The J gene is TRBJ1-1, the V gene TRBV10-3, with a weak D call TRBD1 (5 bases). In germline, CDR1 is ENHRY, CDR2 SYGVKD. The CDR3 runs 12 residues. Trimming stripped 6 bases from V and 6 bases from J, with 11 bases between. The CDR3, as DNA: TGTGCCATCAGCCCAGGGAAAGCTGAAGCTTTCTTT. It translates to CAISPGKAEAFF.

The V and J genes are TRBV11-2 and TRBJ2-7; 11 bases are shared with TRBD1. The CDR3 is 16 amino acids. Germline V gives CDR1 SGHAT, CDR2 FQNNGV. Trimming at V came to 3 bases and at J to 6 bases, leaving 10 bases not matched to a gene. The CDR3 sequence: CASSLSRGTGGFEQYF. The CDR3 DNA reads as TGTGCCAGCAGCTTGTCCCGGGGGACAGGGGGTTTCGAGCAGTACTTC.

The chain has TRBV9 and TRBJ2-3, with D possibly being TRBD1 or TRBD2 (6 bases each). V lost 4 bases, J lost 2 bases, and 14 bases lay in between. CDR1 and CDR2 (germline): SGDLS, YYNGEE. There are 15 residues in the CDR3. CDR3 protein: CASSLTWGATDTQYF. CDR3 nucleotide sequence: TGTGCCAGCAGCCTCACTTGGGGGGCCACAGATACGCAGTATTTT. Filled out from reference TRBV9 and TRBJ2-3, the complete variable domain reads DSGVTQTPKHLITATGQRVTLRCSPRSGDLSVYWYQQSLDQGLQFLIQYYNGEERAKGNILERFSAQQFPDLHSELNLSSLELGDSALYFCASSLTWGATDTQYFGPGTRLTVL.

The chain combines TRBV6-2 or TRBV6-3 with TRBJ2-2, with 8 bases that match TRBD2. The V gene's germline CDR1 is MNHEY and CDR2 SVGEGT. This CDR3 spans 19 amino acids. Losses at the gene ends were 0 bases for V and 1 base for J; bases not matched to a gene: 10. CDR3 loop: CASSYSSTKSGGNTGELFF. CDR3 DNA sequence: TGTGCCAGCAGTTACTCTTCTACTAAGAGCGGGGGGAACACCGGGGAGCTGTTTTTT.

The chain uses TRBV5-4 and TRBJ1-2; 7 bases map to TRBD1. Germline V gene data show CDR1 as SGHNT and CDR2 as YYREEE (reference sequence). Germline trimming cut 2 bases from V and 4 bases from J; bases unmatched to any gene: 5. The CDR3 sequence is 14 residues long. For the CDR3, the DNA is TGTGCCAGCAGCTTTATACAGGGGACCTATGGCTACACCTTC. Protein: CASSFIQGTYGYTF.

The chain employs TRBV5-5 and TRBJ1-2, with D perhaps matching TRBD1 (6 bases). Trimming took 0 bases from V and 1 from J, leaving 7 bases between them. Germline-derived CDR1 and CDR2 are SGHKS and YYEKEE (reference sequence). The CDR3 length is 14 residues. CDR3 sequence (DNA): TGTGCCAGCAGCTTGGACAGGGTTAACTATGGCTACACCTTC. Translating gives CASSLDRVNYGYTF.

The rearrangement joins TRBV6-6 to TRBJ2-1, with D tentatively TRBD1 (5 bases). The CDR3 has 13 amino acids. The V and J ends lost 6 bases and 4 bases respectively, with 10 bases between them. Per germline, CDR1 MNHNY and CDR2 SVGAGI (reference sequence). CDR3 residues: CASRPTGYNEQFF. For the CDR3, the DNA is TGTGCCAGCAGACCCACAGGATACAATGAGCAGTTCTTC.